A single T cell receptor (beta chain) is shown here with its context. The antigen is undetermined. This entry is derived from a study of cytomegalovirus exposure and HLA in healthy donors. Findings of the study overall: Previously analyzed data showed that most TCR beta V segments were productive at a frequency of about 87% or about 30%.

PCR was performed using 60 Vbeta and 13 Jbeta primers. This table comes from immunoSEQ multiplex PCR, and its TCRdb copy is limited to in-frame clones, with some not included. This sample has 110,000 to 150,000 clones, with about 80% found just once. Per germline, CDR1 SNHLY and CDR2 FYNNEI. Trimming cost V 7 bases and J 9 bases, with 19 bases left between them. This CDR3 comprises 14 residues. The rearrangement uses TRBV2 and TRBJ2-1; D unresolved. The clonotype was recovered from a male donor in good health and CMV-seronegative. The source material was PBMCs. The chain's CDR3 is CASTTRVPSGEQFF. The CDR3 coding sequence is TGTGCCAGCACCACACGGGTCCCGAGTGGTGAGCAGTTCTTC. Drawing the rest from reference TRBV2 and TRBJ2-1, the complete variable domain is EPEVTQTPSHQVTQMGQEVILRCVPISNHLYFYWYRQILGQKVEFLVSFYNNEISEKSEIFDDQFSVERPDGSNFTLKIRSTKLEDSAMYFCASTTRVPSGEQFFGPGTRLTVL.